This entry lists 8 T cell receptor beta chains sequenced from one sample in a study of immune evolution from preneoplasia to lung adenocarcinoma. Using immunoSEQ multiplex PCR, the repertoire was profiled, and TCRdb retains in-frame clones only, with some absent. The sample lists 10,000 to 13,000 clones, about four fifths seen once, with 2.5% to 4% in the top ten. Specimen: FFPE minimally invasive lung adenocarcinoma tissue. All receptors come from an older person with lung adenocarcinoma.

V usage is TRBV4-2 and J usage is TRBJ1-4; 7 bases line up with TRBD1. This CDR3 is built from 16 residues. Trimming cost V 1 base and J 10 bases; bases outside gene matches: 12. Germline assignment: CDR1 LGHNA and CDR2 YNFKEQ. The CDR3, as DNA: TGTGCCAGCAGCCAAGCGTCGGGAGACAGGGTGGCAAAACTGTTTTTT. Its protein is CASSQASGDRVAKLFF.

V and J are TRBV11-1 and TRBJ2-2; TRBD1 matches at 9 bases. The CDR3 sequence is 18 residues long. V lost 1 base, J lost 6 bases, and 12 bases stayed unmatched. CDR1 and CDR2 (germline): SGHAT, FQDESV (reference sequence). In DNA form, the CDR3 reads TGTGCCAGCAGCTTAGAGGACTTTGGACAGGGGTTTGCCGGGGAGCTGTTTTTT. Translated: CASSLEDFGQGFAGELFF.

This clone was observed a single time. The rearrangement links TRBV2 to TRBJ2-7; a weak D match, TRBD2 (6 bases). Trimming cost V 9 bases and J 6 bases, with 24 bases left between them. Germline assignment: CDR1 SNHLY and CDR2 FYNNEI. The CDR3 loop spans 15 amino acids. The CDR3 region is CASRRGPGMGVEQYF. The DNA of the CDR3 is TGTGCCAGTCGGCGGGGTCCAGGGATGGGGGTCGAGCAGTACTTC.

The chain employs TRBV18 and TRBJ1-1, with 8 bases aligning to TRBD1. Germline V lookup: CDR1 KGHSH, CDR2 LQKENI. The junction had 5 bases not matched to a gene; V was cut back by 6 bases and J by 5 bases. The CDR3 has 13 amino acids. The CDR3: CASSLGQGTEAFF. The CDR3 DNA sequence: TGTGCCAGCTCCCTCGGACAGGGAACTGAAGCTTTCTTT.

The sample holds one count of this clone. The chain has TRBV27 and TRBJ1-1; D not certain. V gave up 2 bases and J gave up 3 bases, with 7 bases separating them. The CDR3 sequence is 13 residues long. Germline CDR1 and CDR2: MNHEY and SMNVEV (reference sequence). The CDR3 loop reads CASSLESYTEAFF. DNA of the CDR3: TGTGCCAGCAGTTTAGAATCTTACACTGAAGCTTTCTTT.

This chain links TRBV25-1 with TRBJ1-2; tentatively, D is TRBD1 (5 bases). Trimming removed 6 bases from V and 6 bases from J, with 17 bases in between. The CDR3 has 14 amino acids. Germline values: CDR1 MGHDK, CDR2 SYGVNS. The CDR3 nucleotides read TGTGCCAGCAGGTTGGCGGGGGTTTTTGATGGCTACACCTTC. Its protein product is CASRLAGVFDGYTF.

The rearrangement uses TRBV30 and TRBJ1-5, with TRBD1 identical over 8 bases. CDR1 and CDR2 from the germline V gene are GTSNPN and SVGIG (reference sequence). Losses at the gene ends were 5 bases for V and 7 bases for J; bases not matched to a gene: 7. This CDR3 contains 13 residues. The CDR3 loop is CAWSDRGMQPQHF. In nucleotides, the CDR3 is TGTGCCTGGTCAGACAGGGGTATGCAGCCCCAGCATTTT.

V is TRBV6-5 and J is TRBJ2-7, with 8 bases lining up with TRBD1. Germline V lookup: CDR1 MNHEY, CDR2 SVGAGI. CDR3 size: 15 residues. The junction had 4 bases not matched to a gene; V was cut back by 0 bases and J by 3 bases. The CDR3 sequence is CASSYSAGGVYEQYF. The CDR3 nucleotides read TGTGCCAGCAGTTACTCGGCAGGGGGCGTCTACGAGCAGTACTTC.